These 21 T cell receptor beta chains originate from one sample sequenced in a study of T cells in localized non-small cell lung cancer. Assay used: immunoSEQ multiplex PCR; TCRdb lists only in-frame clones, some missing. This sample has about 18,000 clones; roughly four fifths occur once, and the top ten carry about 25%. Sample: peripheral blood, taken before any cancer treatment. The receptors were sampled from a female donor at least 60 years old with stage I lung adenocarcinoma.

V usage is TRBV7-8 and J usage is TRBJ1-1; D remains unclear. The CDR3 is 15 residues long. Germline V gene sequence: CDR1 SGHVS, CDR2 FQNEAQ. V dropped 5 bases and J dropped 1 base, with 14 bases sitting between them. CDR3 nucleotide sequence: TGTGCCAGCAGCCCTGAGGGAGGACCGAACACTGAAGCTTTCTTT. Translation: CASSPEGGPNTEAFF.

This rearrangement joins TRBV1 to TRBJ2-6. TRBV1 has pseudogene status. This CDR3 is 17 amino acids long. The CDR3 reads CTSSQDAGAGGANVLTF. The CDR3 DNA sequence: TGCACCAGCAGCCAAGATGCCGGGGCGGGTGGGGCCAACGTCCTGACTTTC.

V usage is TRBV7-9 and J usage is TRBJ1-1; 8 bases fit TRBD1. CDR3 length equals 15 residues. Looked up from germline, CDR1 is SEHNR and CDR2 is FQNEAQ (reference sequence). V shed 2 bases, J shed 5 bases, and the junction held 7 bases outside the gene matches. The CDR3 spells CASSLNTGGPTEAFF. The CDR3 region has the DNA TGTGCCAGCAGCTTAAATACAGGGGGACCGACTGAAGCTTTCTTT.

This clone was counted between two and nine times. The chain has TRBV11-1 and TRBJ1-2; a weak D match, TRBD1 (6 bases). Trimming stripped 1 base from V and 2 bases from J, with 23 bases between. Germline lookup yields CDR1 SGHAT and CDR2 FQDESV (reference sequence). This CDR3 spans 19 amino acids. CDR3 sequence reads: CASSLEVGLRGAWNYGYTF. The CDR3 bases are TGTGCCAGCAGCTTAGAAGTGGGGCTTCGGGGGGCTTGGAACTATGGCTACACCTTC.

The chain uses TRBV6-5 and TRBJ1-2; perhaps TRBD1 as D (5 bases). Germline loops: CDR1 MNHEY, CDR2 SVGAGI. Trimming cost V 6 bases and J 1 base, with 15 bases left between them. This CDR3 region has 15 residues. CDR3: CASSRTRGGNYGYTF. The CDR3 DNA sequence: TGTGCCAGCAGCAGGACCCGGGGGGGTAACTATGGCTACACCTTC.

V is TRBV4-2 and J is TRBJ1-1, with 7 bases that match TRBD1. CDR3 length: 15 residues. CDR1 and CDR2 (germline): LGHNA, YNFKEQ. V dropped 4 bases and J dropped 0; count of bases not matched to a gene: 5. The chain's CDR3 is CASSPRTGMNTEAFF. The CDR3, as DNA: TGTGCCAGCAGCCCCCGGACAGGAATGAACACTGAAGCTTTCTTT.

The V and J genes are TRBV10-2 and TRBJ1-2; perhaps TRBD1 as D (6 bases). V lost 3 bases, J lost 4 bases, and 12 bases lay in between. CDR3 size: 14 residues. Germline loops: CDR1 WSHSY, CDR2 SAAADI. The CDR3 sequence: CASSDSRGTYGYTF. In DNA form, the CDR3 reads TGCGCCAGCAGTGATAGCAGGGGCACCTATGGCTACACCTTC.

CDR3 region: CASALSYGYTF. CDR3 DNA: TGTGCCAGCGCCCTGAGCTATGGCTACACCTTC. This chain uses TRBV7-9 with TRBJ1-2; unclear D gene. This CDR3 spans 11 amino acids. Between the trimmed V and J ends, which lost 8 bases and 4 bases, there was a span of 8 bases. Per the germline V gene, CDR1 is SEHNR and CDR2 is FQNEAQ (reference sequence). The whole variable domain, filled in from reference TRBV7-9 and TRBJ1-2, reads DTGVSQNPRHKITKRGQNVTFRCDPISEHNRLYWYRQTLGQGPEFLTYFQNEAQLEKSRLLSDRFSAERPKGSFSTLEIQRTEQGDSAMYLCASALSYGYTFGSGTRLTVV.

This clone was seen a handful of times. V and J are TRBV5-6 and TRBJ2-1, with 11 positions matching TRBD1. Germline V gene lookup returns CDR1 SGHDT and CDR2 YYEEEE. The V gene end was trimmed by 4 bases and the J gene end by 5 bases; junction bases not matched to a gene: 8. This CDR3 region has 16 residues. This CDR3 is CASSPVGTGGNNEQFF. The CDR3 DNA reads as TGTGCCAGCAGCCCAGTGGGGACAGGGGGTAACAATGAGCAGTTCTTC.

V gene TRBV2 combines with J gene TRBJ1-3, with D maybe TRBD1 (6 bases). Germline lookup yields CDR1 SNHLY and CDR2 FYNNEI. The V end was cut by 6 bases, the J end by 0 bases, with 9 bases between. The CDR3 has 14 residues. The CDR3 loop reads CASRTGHSGNTIYF. The DNA of the CDR3 is TGTGCCAGCAGGACAGGACACTCTGGAAACACCATATATTTT.

The rearrangement links TRBV30 to TRBJ1-2, with 7 bases matching TRBD1. Germline V lookup: CDR1 GTSNPN, CDR2 SVGIG (reference sequence). J was trimmed by 2 bases and V by 4 bases; bases with no gene match: 10. CDR3 length: 15 amino acids. CDR3 nucleotides: TGTGCCTGGAAACCCCCCGGGACAGCAAACTATGGCTACACCTTC. Amino acid sequence: CAWKPPGTANYGYTF.

The chain has TRBV7-9 and TRBJ1-6, with D uncertain. The germline V and J ends were trimmed by 5 bases and 8 bases, with 10 bases remaining between them. Per germline, CDR1 SEHNR and CDR2 FQNEAQ (reference sequence). CDR3 length: 13 residues. The CDR3: CASSPRGYSPLHF. The CDR3 nucleotides read TGTGCCAGCAGCCCCCGTGGTTATTCACCCCTCCACTTT. Full variable domain (missing parts from reference TRBV7-9 and TRBJ1-6): DTGVSQNPRHKITKRGQNVTFRCDPISEHNRLYWYRQTLGQGPEFLTYFQNEAQLEKSRLLSDRFSAERPKGSFSTLEIQRTEQGDSAMYLCASSPRGYSPLHFGNGTRLTVT.

The chain uses TRBV5-1 and TRBJ1-3; D not certain. V was pared by 2 bases and J by 0 bases, with 12 bases between. This CDR3 has 16 amino acids. Looked up from germline, CDR1 is SGHRS and CDR2 is YFSETQ. The CDR3 nucleotides read TGCGCCAGCAGCTTACAAGGCTCCGGCTCTGGAAACACCATATATTTT. It translates to CASSLQGSGSGNTIYF.

The V call is TRBV6-1, the J call TRBJ1-6; D unclear. Germline lookup yields CDR1 MNHNS and CDR2 SASEGT. V lost 5 bases, J lost 9 bases, and 5 bases lay in between. This CDR3 is 11 amino acids long. The CDR3 reads CASSSRSPLHF. For the CDR3, the DNA is TGTGCCAGCAGTTCCCGTTCACCCCTCCACTTT.

The chain links TRBV7-9 to TRBJ2-2, with D tentatively TRBD1 or TRBD2 (6 bases each). Germline assignment: CDR1 SEHNR and CDR2 FQNEAQ (reference sequence). Trimming left V 5 bases short and J 4 bases short, with 17 bases between. The CDR3 runs 16 residues. CDR3 DNA: TGTGCCAGCAGCATTAGGGGGGCAGGGGCCACCGGGGAGCTGTTTTTT. Translated, it gives CASSIRGAGATGELFF.

V gene TRBV29-1 combines with J gene TRBJ2-1; TRBD1 aligns across 9 bases. The germline V gene encodes CDR1 SQVTM and CDR2 ANQGSEA. This CDR3 spans 14 amino acids. V shed 3 bases, J shed 6 bases, and the junction held 6 bases outside the gene matches. The CDR3 coding sequence is TGCAGCGTTGAGGGACAGGGAGACTCCAATGAGCAGTTCTTC. It specifies CSVEGQGDSNEQFF.

The genes are TRBV7-9 and TRBJ1-5; perhaps TRBD1 as D (5 bases). The germline V gene encodes CDR1 SEHNR and CDR2 FQNEAQ (reference sequence). The CDR3 has 15 amino acids. V lost 2 bases, J lost 3 bases, and 11 bases lay in between. CDR3 sequence (DNA): TGTGCCAGCAGCTTATCCAGGGCTAACAATCAGCCCCAGCATTTT. Its protein product is CASSLSRANNQPQHF.

This clone has just one count. The J gene is TRBJ1-5, the V gene TRBV29-1; possibly TRBD1 for D (6 bases). Germline V lookup: CDR1 SQVTM, CDR2 ANQGSEA. V lost 6 bases, J lost 3 bases, and 12 bases lay in between. This CDR3 comprises 13 residues. CDR3 amino acids: CSVRDNFNQPQHF. The CDR3 nucleotides read TGCAGCGTCCGGGACAACTTCAATCAGCCCCAGCATTTT.

The chain joins TRBV5-4 to TRBJ2-1; 9 bases fit TRBD1. The CDR3 runs to 15 residues. Germline trimming cut 2 bases from V and 8 bases from J; bases unmatched to any gene: 8. Germline lookup yields CDR1 SGHNT and CDR2 YYREEE (reference sequence). This CDR3 is CASSFSGTGSHEQFF. The DNA of the CDR3 is TGTGCCAGCAGCTTTTCCGGGACAGGGTCACATGAGCAGTTCTTC.

The chain's CDR3 is CASSVDRVWSEAFF. The CDR3 DNA reads as TGTGCCAGCAGTGTCGACAGGGTGTGGTCTGAAGCTTTCTTT. This chain uses TRBV2 with TRBJ1-1, with 7 bases identical to TRBD1. Germline V gene data show CDR1 as SNHLY and CDR2 as FYNNEI. This CDR3 is 14 amino acids long. The V segment lost 4 bases and the J segment 6 bases; nucleotides outside the gene matches: 8.

The chain combines TRBV9 with TRBJ1-5, with D unclear. CDR1 SGDLS and CDR2 YYNGEE come from the germline V gene. V gave up 0 bases and J gave up 9 bases, with 13 bases separating them. This CDR3 contains 14 residues. The CDR3 DNA reads TGTGCCAGCAGCGTAGACAGCAACCAAACGCCCCAGCATTTT. Amino acid sequence: CASSVDSNQTPQHF.